This T cell receptor (beta chain) was identified in a study of identical twins. Donors uniformly comprised healthy Caucasians. Template switching created a universal primer site, and the cDNA included unique molecular identifiers. TCRdb analysed the 5' RACE reads with MiXCR anew, one entry per CDR3 protein. The data contain about 530,000 distinct CDR3 sequences, 13% to 15% of them singletons. This clonotype was seen only a few times. Germline CDR1 reads SGHRS; CDR2 reads YFSETQ. V shed 0 bases and J 7 bases; nucleotides not matched to a gene: 10. The CDR3 loop spans 15 amino acids. These records were also assigned to another study, of yellow fever vaccine responses in identical twins.

This rearrangement joins TRBV5-1 to TRBJ2-7, with 7 bases matching TRBD1. Sequencing was performed on CD4+ T cells sorted from blood. This sequence originates from a woman aged 18 to 35 in good health. The CDR3 DNA reads as TGCGCCAGCAGCTTGGAAGGGGGCGGACCTTTGGAGCAGTACTTC. Its translation is CASSLEGGGPLEQYF.